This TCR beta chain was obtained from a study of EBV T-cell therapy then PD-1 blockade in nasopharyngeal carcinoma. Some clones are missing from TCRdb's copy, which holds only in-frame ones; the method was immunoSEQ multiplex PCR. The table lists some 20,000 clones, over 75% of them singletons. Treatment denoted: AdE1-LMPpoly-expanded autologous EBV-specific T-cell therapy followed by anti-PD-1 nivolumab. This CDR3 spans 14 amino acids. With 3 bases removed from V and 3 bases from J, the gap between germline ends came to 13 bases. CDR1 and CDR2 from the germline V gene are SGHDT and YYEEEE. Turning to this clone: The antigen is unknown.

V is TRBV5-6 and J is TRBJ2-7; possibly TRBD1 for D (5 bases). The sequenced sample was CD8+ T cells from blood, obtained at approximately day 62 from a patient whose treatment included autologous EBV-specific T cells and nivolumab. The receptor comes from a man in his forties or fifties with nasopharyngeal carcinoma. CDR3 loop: CASSSPVRGYEQYF. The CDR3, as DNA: TGTGCCAGCAGCTCCCCTGTTAGGGGCTACGAGCAGTACTTC.